This T cell receptor (beta chain) was captured by sequencing in a study of shared clonotypes between healthy human individuals. Study-wide results and caveats: Non-shared clonotypes showed lower generation probabilities than clonotypes common to all four donors. Across subsets, estimated richness was generally greater for naive than for memory populations.

Germline lookup yields CDR1 SGHAT and CDR2 FQNNGV. The CDR3 length is 14 residues. V was cut by 4 bases and J by 6 bases, with 16 bases left in between. Details on this clone: The antigen remains unidentified.

Clones were read by immunoSEQ multiplex PCR, and TCRdb kept only the in-frame ones, dropping some. This sample yields roughly 170,000 clones, of which approximately 62% are seen a single time; more than 9% belongs to the top ten. The sequence came from a man aged 25-40 years in good health. Material: memory CD4+ T cells sorted from blood. Subset denoted: CD45RA-negative fraction. The rearrangement links TRBV11-2 to TRBJ2-7, with TRBD1 as a possible D gene (5 bases). The CDR3 sequence: CASSSSTGLLEQYF. CDR3 nucleotides: TGTGCCAGCAGCTCCAGCACAGGTTTGCTCGAGCAGTACTTC.